The clone carrying this T cell receptor beta chain has ten or more counts. The antigen is not known. These data are taken from a study of regulatory T cells in long-lasting Graves disease. Indicated time point: persistent/refractory GD, antithyroid drugs over 5 years with positive TRAb. From PBMCs, RNA was extracted and then used to make the TCR library. The V segment lost 5 bases and the J segment 4 bases; nucleotides outside the gene matches: 5. This CDR3 has 14 amino acids. Per the germline V gene, CDR1 is SGHTA and CDR2 is FQGNSA. Both iRepertoire HTBI primers and Arm-PCR of CDR3 regions were used to build the TCR beta libraries. TCRdb ran MiXCR on the multiplex PCR reads and lists one entry per CDR3 protein. The data show over 650,000 distinct CDR3 sequences, roughly 30% seen once. Study results and limitations: Possibly, accuracy suffered from the small sample size. Among the persistent patients, about 3,000 public clonotypes were shared, more than the 750 to 1,000 shared among new patients. Peripheral blood was the sole material, not thyroid tissue.

This TCR came from a female donor with Graves disease. The gene calls are TRBV7-2 and TRBJ1-2; 9 bases align to TRBD1. The material sequenced was peripheral blood mononuclear cells (PBMCs), taken when the disease was refractory, from a patient treated with antithyroid drugs. DNA for the CDR3: TGTGCCAGCAGCGCCGGGACAGGGACCTATGGCTACACCTTC. Protein sequence: CASSAGTGTYGYTF.